This entry is about one T cell receptor beta chain. Its target is unknown. Data came from immunoSEQ multiplex PCR; TCRdb stores just in-frame clones and leaves some out. In the table there are fewer than 25,000 clones, roughly 80% of which are singletons. This record comes from a study of CD4 T cells in relation to SARS-CoV-2 and coronaviruses. Looking at the study overall: ViraFEST: approximately 10-day antigen culture of PBMCs, then TCR beta CDR3 sequencing.

The unexposed donors gave CD4+ T cells in about 2010-2018, prior to COVID-19. Isolation of CD4+ T cells took place after nine to ten days in culture. Unexposed-donor CD4+ T cells were probed with SARS-CoV-2 S/N and four cold-coronavirus spikes, cells permitting. This CDR3 comprises 12 residues. The ends were cut back, 4 bases at V and 3 bases at J, with 6 bases in the middle. From germline, CDR1 is MNHEY and CDR2 SVGEGT. Material: CD4+ T cells from PBMCs, cultured in vitro. The sequence was collected from a human donor in good health. This chain connects TRBV6-2 or TRBV6-3 to TRBJ1-2; D unresolved. The DNA for the CDR3 is TGTGCCAGCAGTTTCGGGGACTATGGCTACACCTTC. The encoded protein is CASSFGDYGYTF.